This T cell receptor beta chain appears in the sequencing data of a study of blood T cell repertoires in COVID-19. Study in general: Sites in the United States, Italy and Spain provided acute and convalescent COVID-19 samples. T cells, B-cell-depleted T cells, or PBMCs supplied cDNA or gDNA.

V trimming: 4 bases; J trimming: 1 base; junction bases outside the gene matches: 5. The V gene's germline CDR1 is SGHAT and CDR2 FQNNGV. This CDR3 spans 16 amino acids. In the study's own analysis: Estimates of nucleated cell counts were drawn from the amplification of reference gene primers. This table comes from immunoSEQ multiplex PCR, and its TCRdb copy is limited to in-frame clones, with some not included. That table supplies the V and J calls and clone size; D and trimming were determined from the DNA. Here the sample spans 30,000 to 40,000 clones, roughly 80% being singletons. This clone appeared a single time.

The receptor was isolated from a woman in her seventies with acute or convalescent COVID-19. Sequenced sample: peripheral blood. This chain uses TRBV11-2 with TRBJ2-7; 12 nucleotides align to TRBD2. The CDR3 DNA reads as TGTGCCAGCAGCTCCGAGACTAGCGGGGGATCCTACGAGCAGTACTTC. Amino acids: CASSSETSGGSYEQYF.